The rows below give T cell receptor beta chains drawn from one sample of a study of blood T cell repertoires in COVID-19. Method: immunoSEQ multiplex PCR; TCRdb's copy keeps in-frame clones and lacks some. Of about 290,000 clones listed, just under 85% are singletons. Sequencing used peripheral blood. These receptors originate from a woman between 45 and 65 years old with active or convalescent COVID-19. CDR3s include the opening cysteine and the closing phenylalanine or tryptophan. D genes are given only for firm matches. A row's size may be missing; if present it is once, few, many or a size class.

len | d_gene | j_gene | abundance | v_gene | CDR3aa | CDR3nt
14 | - | TRBJ2-5 | - | TRBV5-6 | CASSLLASEETQYF | TGTGCCAGCAGCTTGCTAGCCTCGGAGGAGACCCAGTACTTC
16 | - | TRBJ1-2 | - | TRBV5-1 | CASSRNSRVSNYGYTF | TGCGCCAGCAGCCGAAACTCCAGGGTCTCTAACTATGGCTACACCTTC
12 | - | TRBJ1-4 | - | TRBV2 | CASSELREKLFF | TGTGCCAGCAGTGAACTCAGGGAAAAACTGTTTTTT
16 | TRBD2 | TRBJ2-1 | - | TRBV7-9 | CASSTRGGRLHNEQFF | TGTGCCAGCAGCACGAGAGGCGGGAGACTCCACAATGAGCAGTTCTTC
12 | - | TRBJ1-2 | - | TRBV9 | CASSPGGYRYTF | TGTGCCAGTTCCCCGGGGGGCTATCGCTACACCTTC
14 | TRBD2 | TRBJ2-7 | - | TRBV18 | CASSPLGGVGEQYF | TGTGCCAGCTCACCCCTGGGAGGGGTGGGCGAGCAGTACTTC
13 | - | TRBJ2-1 | - | TRBV24-1 | CATSDRLEREQFF | TGTGCCACCAGTGACAGACTAGAACGTGAGCAGTTCTTC
16 | - | TRBJ1-5 | - | TRBV23-1 | CASSQSSPGIDQPQHF | TGCGCCAGCAGTCAATCGAGTCCAGGGATTGATCAGCCCCAGCATTTT
13 | TRBD1 | TRBJ1-1 | - | TRBV30 | CAWSVGTDTEAFF | TGTGCCTGGAGTGTCGGGACAGACACTGAAGCTTTCTTT
15 | - | TRBJ1-2 | - | TRBV5-4 | CASSLRGIGNYGYTF | TGTGCCAGCAGCTTGCGGGGGATTGGTAACTATGGCTACACCTTC
16 | TRBD1 | TRBJ1-2 | few | TRBV7-2 | CASSLAGTGKAYGYTF | TGTGCCAGCAGCTTAGCGGGGACAGGGAAGGCGTATGGCTACACCTTC
15 | TRBD1 | TRBJ1-6 | - | TRBV2 | CASQLRAGGNSPLHF | TGTGCCAGCCAGCTGAGGGCAGGGGGCAATTCACCCCTCCACTTT
16 | TRBD2 | TRBJ2-7 | - | TRBV5-1 | CASSLGGTSGIYEQYF | TGCGCCAGCAGCTTGGGGGGGACTAGCGGGATCTACGAGCAGTACTTC
15 | TRBD1 | TRBJ1-1 | few | TRBV7-8 | CASSLRRDRGTEAFF | TGTGCCAGCAGCTTGAGAAGGGACAGGGGCACTGAAGCTTTCTTT
16 | TRBD2 | TRBJ2-1 | - | TRBV27 | CASSPLTSGSYNEQFF | TGTGCCAGCAGTCCCCTGACTAGCGGGAGTTACAATGAGCAGTTCTTC
14 | - | TRBJ1-2 | - | TRBV7-2 | CASSLAGMNYGYTF | TGTGCCAGCAGCTTAGCTGGCATGAACTATGGCTACACCTTC
16 | TRBD1 | TRBJ1-4 | - | TRBV7-9 | CASSPWGTASNEKLFF | TGTGCCAGCAGCCCATGGGGGACAGCGAGTAATGAAAAACTGTTTTTT
11 | - | TRBJ1-1 | - | TRBV20-1 | CSARKGWEAFF | TGCAGTGCTAGGAAGGGGTGGGAAGCTTTCTTT
16 | - | TRBJ2-1 | - | TRBV5-1 | CASSLDRPSSYNEQFF | TGCGCCAGCAGCTTGGACAGGCCCAGCTCCTACAATGAGCAGTTCTTC
12 | - | TRBJ1-1 | - | TRBV27 | CASQGTFTEAFF | TGTGCCAGCCAAGGGACATTCACTGAAGCTTTCTTT
12 | TRBD1 | TRBJ1-2 | - | TRBV28 | CASAGQNYGYTF | TGTGCCAGCGCGGGACAGAACTATGGCTACACCTTC
16 | TRBD2 | TRBJ2-1 | - | TRBV24-1 | CATSDPGTSGYNEQFF | TGTGCCACCAGTGATCCGGGGACTAGCGGTTACAATGAGCAGTTCTTC